Listed here are 11 T cell receptor beta chains from one sample, sequenced in a study of T cell repertoires in cytomegalovirus infection. TCRdb reanalysed the reads using MiXCR and keeps one entry per CDR3 protein. Of about 260,000 distinct CDR3 sequences in the sample, approximately 14% were seen once. Specimen: PBMCs. These receptors were taken from a human donor in good health (CMV status not recorded). Some clones in this sample may be carry-over from other donors' samples.

This clonotype was seen only a few times. The rearrangement joins TRBV6-2 or TRBV6-3 to TRBJ2-6, with a weak D call TRBD1 (6 bases). V lost 4 bases and J lost 3, with 19 bases in between. CDR1 is MNHEY, CDR2 SVGEGT, per germline. The CDR3 has 18 residues. CDR3 in DNA: TGTGCCAGCAGTTTTGATCGTACAGGGCGTCTTGGGGCCAACGTCCTGACTTTC. This sequence encodes CASSFDRTGRLGANVLTF.

The rearrangement uses TRBV20-1 and TRBJ2-7; D unresolved. The CDR3 is made up of 11 amino acids. Germline V CDR1 and CDR2: DFQATT, SNEGSKA (reference sequence). Trimming shortened V by 4 bases and J by 7 bases, and 11 bases separated the two germline ends. The CDR3 bases are TGCAGTGCTACCGGAATGAGGGAGCAGTACTTC. Translated: CSATGMREQYF.

This clonotype occurred a few times. The CDR3 DNA is TGTGCCAGCAGTTACGCCGGGACAGGGGATTACGAGCAGTACTTC. This translates into CASSYAGTGDYEQYF. The chain uses TRBV28 and TRBJ2-7; 10 bases match TRBD1. Germline trimming cut 4 bases from V and 4 bases from J; bases unmatched to any gene: 7. Germline V gene lookup returns CDR1 MDHEN and CDR2 SYDVKM. The CDR3 contains 15 residues.

This clonotype was found many times. The chain has TRBV2 and TRBJ2-2; D may match TRBD1 or TRBD2 (5 bases each). Deletions cut 2 bases from V and 5 bases from J, with 12 bases between. Germline V gene lookup returns CDR1 SNHLY and CDR2 FYNNEI. CDR3 length: 15 amino acids. The CDR3 nucleotides read TGTGCCAGCAGTGAACTCAGGGAGTTAACCGGGGAGCTGTTTTTT. It translates to CASSELRELTGELFF.

This clonotype has a count of ten or more. This rearrangement joins TRBV5-4 to TRBJ2-3, with D perhaps matching TRBD2 (6 bases). The germline V and J ends were trimmed by 0 bases and 0 bases, with 14 bases remaining between them. This CDR3 has 17 amino acids. Germline V gene lookup returns CDR1 SGHNT and CDR2 YYREEE (reference sequence). CDR3 loop: CASSLASRLVSTDTQYF. In nucleotides, the CDR3 is TGTGCCAGCAGCTTGGCCTCGAGACTAGTGAGCACAGATACGCAGTATTTT.

This clonotype was found a few times. The chain carries TRBV12-3 or TRBV12-4 and TRBJ1-5; D is unresolved. CDR3 size: 16 residues. Between the trimmed V and J ends, which lost 6 bases and 1 base, there was a span of 16 bases. CDR3 in DNA: TGTGCCAGCAGACGTACAACGGACGGAAGCAATCAGCCCCAGCATTTT. As protein: CASRRTTDGSNQPQHF.

This clonotype was observed a few times. The chain links TRBV5-1 to TRBJ2-1, with D hard to call. This CDR3 is 12 amino acids long. Germline CDR1 and CDR2: SGHRS and YFSETQ. Trimming took off 7 bases at V and 4 bases at J, with 9 bases between the two ends. CDR3 coding DNA: TGCGCCAGCGCGGAACAATACAATGAGCAGTTCTTC. Translation gives CASAEQYNEQFF.

In this sample, this clonotype turned up many times. This chain connects TRBV6-2 or TRBV6-3 to TRBJ2-3; D is perhaps TRBD2 (5 bases). V was clipped by 5 bases and J by 5 bases, with 17 bases between them. Germline values: CDR1 MNHEY, CDR2 SVGEGT. This CDR3 spans 15 amino acids. The CDR3 sequence is CASSPSQTGKDTQYF. The DNA of the CDR3 is TGTGCCAGCAGTCCCTCTCAGACGGGGAAAGATACGCAGTATTTT.

This clonotype was observed once. The V and J genes are TRBV2 and TRBJ2-2; 9 bases map to TRBD1. V dropped 5 bases and J dropped 8; count of bases not matched to a gene: 6. The CDR3 covers 14 residues. Germline CDR1 is SNHLY and CDR2 is FYNNEI. CDR3 DNA sequence: TGTGCCAGCAGTCCCTTGACAGGGGGTGGGGAGCTGTTTTTT. It encodes CASSPLTGGGELFF.

In this sample, this clonotype turned up a few times. The rearrangement uses TRBV10-3 and TRBJ2-2, with TRBD1 as a possible D gene (6 bases). There are 15 residues in the CDR3. V was pared by 8 bases and J by 8 bases, with 21 bases between. CDR1 is ENHRY and CDR2 is SYGVKD in the germline V gene. The CDR3 region has the DNA TGTGCCATCGGACAGACGGCTACTGAGGCTGGGGAGCTGTTTTTT. Its translation: CAIGQTATEAGELFF.

V is TRBV3-1 and J is TRBJ2-7; no firm D call. The V gene's germline CDR1 is LGHDT and CDR2 YNNKEL (reference sequence). The CDR3 loop spans 13 amino acids. V lost 5 bases, J lost 7 bases, and 15 bases lay in between. The CDR3 protein is CASSFLEIREQYF. In nucleotides, the CDR3 is TGTGCCAGCAGCTTCCTAGAAATCCGGGAGCAGTACTTC.